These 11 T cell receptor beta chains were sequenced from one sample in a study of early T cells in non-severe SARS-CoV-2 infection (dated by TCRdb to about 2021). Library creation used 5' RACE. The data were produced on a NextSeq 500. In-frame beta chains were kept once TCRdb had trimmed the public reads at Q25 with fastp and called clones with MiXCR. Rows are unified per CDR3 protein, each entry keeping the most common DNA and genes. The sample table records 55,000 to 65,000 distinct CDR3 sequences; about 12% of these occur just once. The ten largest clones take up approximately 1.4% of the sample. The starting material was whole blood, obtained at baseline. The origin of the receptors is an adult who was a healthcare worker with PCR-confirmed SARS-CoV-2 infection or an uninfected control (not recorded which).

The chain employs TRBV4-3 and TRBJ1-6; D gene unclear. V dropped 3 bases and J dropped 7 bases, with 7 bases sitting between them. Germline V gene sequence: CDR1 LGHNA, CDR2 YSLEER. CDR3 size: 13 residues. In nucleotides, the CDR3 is TGCGCCAGCAGCCAGGCGAGGAATTCACCCCTCCACTTT. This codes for CASSQARNSPLHF.

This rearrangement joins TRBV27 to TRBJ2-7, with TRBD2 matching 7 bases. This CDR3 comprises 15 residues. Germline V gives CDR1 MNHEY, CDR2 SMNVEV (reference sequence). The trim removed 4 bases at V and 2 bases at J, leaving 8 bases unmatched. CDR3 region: CASSSRLALTYEQYF. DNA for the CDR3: TGTGCCAGCAGTTCCCGACTAGCACTTACCTACGAGCAGTACTTC.

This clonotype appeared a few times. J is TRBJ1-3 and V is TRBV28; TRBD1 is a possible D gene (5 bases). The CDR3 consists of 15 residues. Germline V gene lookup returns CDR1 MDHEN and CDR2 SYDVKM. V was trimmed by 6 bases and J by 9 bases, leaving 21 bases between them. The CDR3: CASRTPGASRGTIYF. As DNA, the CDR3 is TGTGCCAGCAGAACACCCGGGGCCAGTCGGGGCACCATATATTTT.

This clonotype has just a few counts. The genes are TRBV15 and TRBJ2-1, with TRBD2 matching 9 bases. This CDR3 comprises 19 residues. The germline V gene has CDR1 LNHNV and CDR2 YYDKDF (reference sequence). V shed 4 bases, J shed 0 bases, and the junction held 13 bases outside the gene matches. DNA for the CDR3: TGTGCCACCAGCATCCAACTTAGCGGGGGCCCTAGCTCCTACAATGAGCAGTTCTTC. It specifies CATSIQLSGGPSSYNEQFF.

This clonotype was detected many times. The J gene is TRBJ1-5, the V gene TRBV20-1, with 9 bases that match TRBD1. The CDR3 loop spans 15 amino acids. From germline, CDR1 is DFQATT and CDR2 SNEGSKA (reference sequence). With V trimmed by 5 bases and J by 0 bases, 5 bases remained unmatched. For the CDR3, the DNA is TGCAGTGCTCAAAGGACAGGGGATAGCAATCAGCCCCAGCATTTT. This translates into CSAQRTGDSNQPQHF.

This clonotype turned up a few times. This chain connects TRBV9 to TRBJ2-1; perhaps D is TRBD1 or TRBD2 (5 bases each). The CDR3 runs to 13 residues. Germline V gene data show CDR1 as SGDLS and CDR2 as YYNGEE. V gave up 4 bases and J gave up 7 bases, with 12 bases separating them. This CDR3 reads CASSTGPLNEQFF. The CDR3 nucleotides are TGTGCCAGCAGCACGGGACCACTTAATGAGCAGTTCTTC.

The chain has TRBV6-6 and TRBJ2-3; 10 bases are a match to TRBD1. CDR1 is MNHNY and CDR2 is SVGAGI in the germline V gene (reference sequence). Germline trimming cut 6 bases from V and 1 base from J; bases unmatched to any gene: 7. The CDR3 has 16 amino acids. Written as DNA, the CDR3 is TGTGCCAGCAGCAATAAAGGGACAGGGGGCACAGATACGCAGTATTTT. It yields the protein CASSNKGTGGTDTQYF.

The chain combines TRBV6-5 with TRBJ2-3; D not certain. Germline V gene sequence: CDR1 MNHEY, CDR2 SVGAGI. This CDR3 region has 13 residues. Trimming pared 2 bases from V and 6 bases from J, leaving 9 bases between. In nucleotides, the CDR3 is TGTGCCAGCAGTTACCGCCTCAGGGATACGCAGTATTTT. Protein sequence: CASSYRLRDTQYF.

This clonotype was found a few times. CDR3 sequence reads: CASSLMGGGAHEQFF. The CDR3 nucleotides are TGTGCCAGCAGCTTAATGGGCGGGGGGGCCCATGAGCAGTTCTTC. This rearrangement joins TRBV7-2 to TRBJ2-1, with 9 nucleotides matching TRBD2. The V and J ends lost 2 bases and 8 bases, in that order; junction bases with no gene match: 7. The CDR3 is 15 residues long. Per germline, CDR1 SGHTA and CDR2 FQGNSA.

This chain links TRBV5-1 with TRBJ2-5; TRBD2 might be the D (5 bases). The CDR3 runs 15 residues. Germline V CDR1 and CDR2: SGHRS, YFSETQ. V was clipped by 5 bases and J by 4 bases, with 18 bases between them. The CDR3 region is CASSRNQDWGETQYF. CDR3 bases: TGCGCCAGCAGTCGCAACCAGGACTGGGGAGAGACCCAGTACTTC.

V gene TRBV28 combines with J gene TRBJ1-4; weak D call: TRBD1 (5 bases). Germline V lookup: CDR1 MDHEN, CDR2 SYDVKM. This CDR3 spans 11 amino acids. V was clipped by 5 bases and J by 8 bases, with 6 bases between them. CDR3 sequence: CASSGGEKLFF. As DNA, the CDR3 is TGTGCCAGCAGTGGGGGGGAAAAACTGTTTTTT. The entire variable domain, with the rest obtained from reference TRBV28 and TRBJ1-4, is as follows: DVKVTQSSRYLVKRTGEKVFLECVQDMDHENMFWYRQDPGLGLRLIYFSYDVKMKEKGDIPEGYSVSREKKERFSLILESASTNQTSMYLCASSGGEKLFFGSGTQLSVL.